The rows below give T cell receptor beta chains drawn from one sample of a study of blood T cell repertoires in COVID-19. Data came from immunoSEQ multiplex PCR; TCRdb stores just in-frame clones and leaves some out. Of around 96,000 clones listed, about 95% are singletons. Sample: peripheral blood. The receptors were sampled from a human donor with active COVID-19. The donor label of this sample is uncertain. Both conserved end residues are part of each CDR3. A D gene is named only where the DNA matches it firmly. Clone size appears in some rows only: once, few, many, or a class for an expanded clone.

j_call,clone_size,d_call,v_call,cdr3_aa,cdr3_nt
TRBJ2-1,NA,NA,TRBV19,CASTQVPNYNEQFF,TGTGCCAGTACCCAGGTACCTAACTACAATGAGCAGTTCTTC
TRBJ2-2,NA,NA,TRBV19,CASNPGAGELFF,TGTGCCAGTAACCCCGGGGCCGGGGAGCTGTTTTTT
TRBJ2-1,once,NA,TRBV29-1,CSAPLQGSRHNEQFF,TGCAGCGCTCCCCTACAGGGATCAAGACACAATGAGCAGTTCTTC
TRBJ1-1,NA,NA,TRBV6-5,CASSYSAGITEAFF,TGTGCCAGCAGTTACTCTGCAGGGATCACTGAAGCTTTCTTT
TRBJ1-6,NA,TRBD1,TRBV19,CASSPPGQGSPLHF,TGTGCCAGTAGTCCCCCGGGACAGGGTTCACCCCTCCACTTT
TRBJ1-1,NA,NA,TRBV3-1/TRBV3-2,CASNNKGLNTEAFF,TGTGCCAGCAATAACAAGGGGCTTAACACTGAAGCTTTCTTT
TRBJ1-1,NA,TRBD1,TRBV5-8,CASSSDRGRGAEAFF,TGTGCCAGCAGCTCGGACAGGGGGCGTGGTGCTGAAGCTTTCTTT
TRBJ1-2,NA,TRBD1,TRBV6-5,CASSFSDRGDYGYTF,TGTGCCAGCAGTTTCTCGGACAGGGGTGACTATGGCTACACCTTC
TRBJ2-7,NA,NA,TRBV6-2/TRBV6-3,CASSLVLSHVPYEQYF,TGTGCCAGCAGTTTAGTACTCTCCCACGTCCCCTACGAGCAGTACTTC
TRBJ2-7,NA,NA,TRBV4-2,CASSQEPGTYEQYF,TGTGCCAGCAGCCAAGAACCAGGGACCTACGAGCAGTACTTC
TRBJ1-6,NA,NA,TRBV19,CASHVGGSPLHF,TGTGCCAGTCATGTGGGGGGTTCACCCCTCCACTTT
TRBJ2-5,NA,NA,TRBV7-8,CASSLVEETQYF,TGTGCCAGCAGCTTAGTTGAGGAGACCCAGTACTTC
TRBJ2-1,NA,NA,TRBV5-1,CASFGDGANEQFF,TGCGCCAGCTTCGGGGATGGTGCGAATGAGCAGTTCTTC
TRBJ2-1,NA,TRBD2,TRBV19,CASSTYGGSSYNEQFF,TGTGCCAGTAGTACCTACGGGGGGAGCTCCTACAATGAGCAGTTCTTC
TRBJ2-7,NA,NA,TRBV28,CASSFGGASTYEQYF,TGTGCCAGCAGTTTTGGCGGGGCTAGCACCTACGAGCAGTACTTC
TRBJ2-7,NA,TRBD1,TRBV9,CASSPTGDEQYF,TGTGCCAGCAGCCCGACAGGGGACGAGCAGTACTTC
TRBJ2-5,NA,TRBD1,TRBV29-1,CSVQWDRGMGKGVWGAQETQYF,TGCAGCGTTCAGTGGGACAGGGGCATGGGTAAGGGTGTTTGGGGGGCCCAAGAGACCCAGTACTTC
TRBJ2-1,once,NA,TRBV21-1,CASSLLSVKSSGRVNYNEQFF,TGTGCCAGCAGCCTACTTTCCGTGAAGTCTAGCGGGAGGGTCAACTACAATGAGCAGTTCTTC
TRBJ2-3,NA,TRBD2,TRBV7-2,CASSMPTSGGPGRDTQYF,TGTGCCAGCAGCATGCCGACTAGCGGGGGACCTGGGAGAGATACGCAGTATTTT
TRBJ2-2,NA,TRBD1,TRBV19,CASSTWTGGGGELFF,TGTGCCAGTAGTACCTGGACAGGGGGAGGCGGGGAGCTGTTTTTT
TRBJ2-7,medium-sized,NA,TRBV15,CATSSHLSGSYEQYF,TGTGCCACCAGCAGTCACCTTAGCGGTTCCTACGAGCAGTACTTC
TRBJ2-7,once,NA,TRBV7-9,CASSLVSGQTYEQYF,TGTGCCAGCAGCTTAGTAAGTGGACAGACCTACGAGCAGTACTTC
TRBJ2-1,NA,NA,TRBV11-3,CASSLVGTSYNEQFF,TGTGCCAGCAGCTTAGTGGGGACTTCCTACAATGAGCAGTTCTTC
TRBJ2-7,NA,TRBD1,TRBV5-1,CASSLRGQGSEQYF,TGCGCCAGCAGCTTAAGGGGACAGGGGAGCGAGCAGTACTTC
TRBJ2-1,NA,TRBD2,TRBV29-1,CSGTSGSFPTDEQFF,TGCAGCGGTACTAGCGGGAGCTTCCCAACTGATGAGCAGTTCTTC
TRBJ2-2,NA,NA,TRBV11-2,CASSSGVTGELFF,TGTGCCAGCAGCTCAGGTGTCACCGGGGAGCTGTTTTTT
TRBJ2-3,once,TRBD2,TRBV24-1,CATSDANLAGGRDTQYF,TGTGCCACCAGTGATGCCAATTTAGCGGGAGGGCGTGATACGCAGTATTTT
TRBJ2-2,NA,NA,TRBV4-1,CASSMNTGELFF,TGCGCCAGCAGTATGAACACCGGGGAGCTGTTTTTT
TRBJ1-1,once,NA,TRBV3-1/TRBV3-2,CAAARGVSEAFF,TGTGCGGCAGCCCGGGGGGTTTCGGAAGCTTTCTTT
TRBJ2-7,few,TRBD1,TRBV19,CASTRTGGFFEQYF,TGTGCCAGTACCAGAACAGGGGGCTTCTTCGAGCAGTACTTC
TRBJ2-2,NA,TRBD2,TRBV9,CASSPRSGGAGELFF,TGTGCCAGCAGCCCCCGTAGCGGGGGGGCCGGGGAGCTGTTTTTT
TRBJ1-3,NA,NA,TRBV12-2,CASRLTRGQESSGNTIYF,TGTGCAAGTCGCTTAACTAGGGGACAGGAAAGCTCTGGAAACACCATATATTTT
TRBJ2-5,NA,TRBD2,TRBV5-5,CASSLAGAETQYF,TGTGCCAGCAGCTTAGCGGGGGCGGAGACCCAGTACTTC
TRBJ2-1,NA,NA,TRBV30,CAWSAPLRVYNEQFF,TGTGCCTGGAGCGCCCCCCTGAGGGTCTACAATGAGCAGTTCTTC
TRBJ1-4,NA,NA,TRBV5-4,CASRAGGETNEKLFF,TGTGCCAGCAGAGCCGGGGGTGAAACTAATGAAAAACTGTTTTTT
TRBJ2-5,NA,NA,TRBV28,CASSLGRQETQYF,TGTGCCAGCAGTTTGGGGCGGCAAGAGACCCAGTACTTC
TRBJ1-5,NA,NA,TRBV19,CASSIGQGIDQPQHF,TGTGCCAGTAGTATCGGGCAGGGTATAGATCAGCCCCAGCATTTT
TRBJ2-4,NA,TRBD2,TRBV6-5,CASSYSPPGGGLIQYF,TGTGCCAGCAGTTACTCCCCGCCGGGGGGGGGTCTCATTCAGTACTTC
TRBJ2-1,NA,TRBD1,TRBV27,CASRNPGTGGWNEQFF,TGTGCCAGCAGAAACCCCGGGACAGGGGGCTGGAATGAGCAGTTCTTC
TRBJ2-7,NA,NA,TRBV5-1,CASSSNYEQYF,TGCGCCAGCAGCTCTAACTACGAGCAGTACTTC
TRBJ2-7,NA,NA,TRBV19,CASSNPGITYEQYF,TGTGCCAGTAGTAATCCAGGGATCACGTACGAGCAGTACTTC
TRBJ2-1,NA,NA,TRBV6-5,CASRGGVNEQFF,TGTGCCAGCAGAGGGGGGGTGAATGAGCAGTTCTTC
TRBJ2-1,NA,TRBD2,TRBV6-6,CASSPIPGRSSINEQFF,TGTGCCAGCAGTCCTATCCCCGGGAGGAGTTCTATTAATGAGCAGTTCTTC
TRBJ1-1,NA,NA,TRBV3-1/TRBV3-2,CASGQDVSRPVAFF,TGTGCCAGCGGGCAAGATGTTTCGAGGCCGGTAGCTTTCTTT
TRBJ1-5,once,NA,TRBV18,CASSMGQHNQPQHF,TGTGCCAGCTCAATGGGGCAGCACAATCAGCCCCAGCATTTT
TRBJ1-1,NA,TRBD1,TRBV5-8,CASSWDRGAEAFF,TGTGCCAGCAGCTGGGACAGGGGTGCTGAAGCTTTCTTT
TRBJ2-1,NA,TRBD2,TRBV6-5,CASSYGGRESDEQFF,TGTGCCAGCAGTTACGGTGGGCGGGAGAGCGATGAGCAGTTCTTC
TRBJ1-1,NA,NA,TRBV4-1,CASSQVGGARGNTEAFF,TGCGCCAGCAGCCAAGTTGGGGGGGCGCGGGGGAACACTGAAGCTTTCTTT
TRBJ2-7,NA,TRBD1,TRBV7-9,CAGGDREYEQYF,TGTGCCGGGGGGGACAGGGAATACGAGCAGTACTTC
TRBJ2-2,once,NA,TRBV27,CASSMAGATGELFF,TGTGCCAGCAGTATGGCAGGGGCTACCGGGGAGCTGTTTTTT
TRBJ1-1,NA,NA,TRBV5-1,CASNLGGRVTEAFF,TGCGCCAGCAATCTCGGAGGGCGGGTCACTGAAGCTTTCTTT